This T cell receptor beta chain was captured by sequencing in a study of a mutant IDH1 vaccine in newly diagnosed glioma. Across the whole study: Patients received vaccination from 4-6 weeks after radiotherapy alone, or with temozolomide cycles. Visit V12 was conducted at week 35 as the safety follow-up. Visit V13 came later, at week 47.

In germline, CDR1 is LNHDA, CDR2 SQIVND (reference sequence). The CDR3 extends over 15 amino acids. V lost 3 bases, J lost 2 bases, and 3 bases stayed unmatched. Method: immunoSEQ multiplex PCR; TCRdb's copy keeps in-frame clones and lacks some. The sample consists of some 29,000 clones, under 85% of them appearing once. Overall study results and limits: A vaccine-induced immune response developed in 90% to 95% of the patients. Changes in the top peripheral T cell clonotypes seemingly had no bearing on pseudoprogression.

The sample's time point: week 35, safety follow-up. With topical imiquimod, each dose of the vaccine consisted of 300 ug of mutant IDH1 20-mer peptide. For this clone: Its matching antigen is unknown. The sample has other DNA sequences that encode this CDR3 too.

This specimen consisted of PBMCs, obtained from a glioma patient whose treatment included an IDH1 peptide vaccine. The TCR was taken from a woman aged 25 to 45 with glioma. Some clones in this sample may be carry-over from other donors' samples. V usage is TRBV19 and J usage is TRBJ1-2; 10 nucleotides align to TRBD1. CDR3 region: CASSIQDRGNYGYTF. CDR3 bases: TGTGCCAGTAGTATTCAGGACAGGGGGAACTATGGCTACACCTTC.